This T cell receptor (beta chain) was sequenced in a study of shared clonotypes between healthy human individuals. CD45RO-negative cells were positively selected for CCR7, leaving out terminally differentiated effector memory CD45RA+ cells. Donors, healthy HIV-negative adults, lacked recent acute infections or vaccinations. TCRdb's copy holds only in-frame clones and misses some; the assay was immunoSEQ multiplex PCR. This table holds 560,000 or so clones, 95% to 97% found once. This CDR3 has 16 amino acids. In germline, CDR1 is SGHAT, CDR2 FQNNGV. V shed 3 bases, J shed 1 base, and the junction held 7 bases outside the gene matches.

This chain connects TRBV11-2 to TRBJ1-1; 8 nucleotides line up with TRBD1. The source material was naive CD8+ T cells sorted from blood. This clonotype was sampled from a woman aged 25 to 39 in good health. The CDR3 nucleotides read TGTGCCAGCAGCTTCTCCCCCGGACAGGGGAACACTGAAGCTTTCTTT. Translated, it gives CASSFSPGQGNTEAFF.